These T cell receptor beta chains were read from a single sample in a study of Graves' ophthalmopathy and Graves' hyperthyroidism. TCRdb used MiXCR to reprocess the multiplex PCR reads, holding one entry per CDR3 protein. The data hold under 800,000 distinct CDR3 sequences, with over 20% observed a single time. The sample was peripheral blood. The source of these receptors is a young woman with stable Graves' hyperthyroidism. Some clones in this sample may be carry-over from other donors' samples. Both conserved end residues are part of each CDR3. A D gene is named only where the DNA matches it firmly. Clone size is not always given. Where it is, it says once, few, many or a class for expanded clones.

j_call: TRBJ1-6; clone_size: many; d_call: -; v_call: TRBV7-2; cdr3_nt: TGTGCCAGCAGCCGAGGTTGGATGGAAGATAATTCACCCCTCCACTTT; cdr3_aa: CASSRGWMEDNSPLHF
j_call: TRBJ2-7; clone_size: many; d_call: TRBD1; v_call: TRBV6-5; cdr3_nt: TGTGCCAGCAGTTACTCCGGGACAGACGAGCAGTACTTC; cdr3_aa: CASSYSGTDEQYF
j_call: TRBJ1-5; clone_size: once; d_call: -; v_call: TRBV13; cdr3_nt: TGTGCCAGCAGCTTTTCGGACGAGAGCAATCAGCCCCAGCATTTT; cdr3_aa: CASSFSDESNQPQHF
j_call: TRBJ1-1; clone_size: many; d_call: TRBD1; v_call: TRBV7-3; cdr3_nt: TGTGCCAGCAGCTTATGGGGACAGCGAATGAGAGCTTTCTTT; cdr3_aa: CASSLWGQRMRAFF
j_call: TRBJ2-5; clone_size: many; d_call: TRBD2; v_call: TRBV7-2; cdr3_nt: TGTGCCAGCAGCTTAGAAAGCCTAGCGGGGAGGGAGACCCAGTACTTC; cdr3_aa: CASSLESLAGRETQYF
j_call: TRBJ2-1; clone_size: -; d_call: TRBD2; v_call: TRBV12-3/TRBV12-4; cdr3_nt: TGTGCCAGCAGCCGGCCGACTAGCGGGGGATCCTACAATGAGCAGTTCTTC; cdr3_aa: CASSRPTSGGSYNEQFF
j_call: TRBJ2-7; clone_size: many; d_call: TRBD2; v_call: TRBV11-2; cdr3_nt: TGTGCCAGCAGCTTAGGTTGGCGGGAGGGCCTGAACGAGCAGTACTTC; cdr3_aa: CASSLGWREGLNEQYF
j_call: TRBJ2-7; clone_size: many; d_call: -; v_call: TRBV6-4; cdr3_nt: TGTGCCAGCAGCCCGGGGCCAGGGGCAAACGAGCAGTACTTC; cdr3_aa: CASSPGPGANEQYF
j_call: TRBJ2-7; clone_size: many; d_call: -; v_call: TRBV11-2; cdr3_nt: TGTGCCAGCAGCTTAAGCCGGGACTCCCCCTACGAGCAGTACTTC; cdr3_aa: CASSLSRDSPYEQYF
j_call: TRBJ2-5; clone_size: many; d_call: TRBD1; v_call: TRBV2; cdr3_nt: TGTGCCAGCAGTGGAGGGACAGGGGGCTTCGAGACCCAGTACTTC; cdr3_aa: CASSGGTGGFETQYF
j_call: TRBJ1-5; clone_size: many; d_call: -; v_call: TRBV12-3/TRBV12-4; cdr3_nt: TGTGCCAGCAGTTTGGCAGGGCTTAAGGATCAGCCCCAGCATTTT; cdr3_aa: CASSLAGLKDQPQHF
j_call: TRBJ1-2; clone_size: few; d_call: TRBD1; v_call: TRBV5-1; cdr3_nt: TGCGCCAGCAGCTGGGGACAGGGGTCTCATGGCTACACCTTC; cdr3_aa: CASSWGQGSHGYTF
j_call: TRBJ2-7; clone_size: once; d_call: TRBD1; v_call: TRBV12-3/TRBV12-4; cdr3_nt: TGTGTCAGCAGTTCGACAGGGGTGGGAGAGCAGTACTTC; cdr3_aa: CVSSSTGVGEQYF
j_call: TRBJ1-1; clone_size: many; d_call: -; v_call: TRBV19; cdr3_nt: TGTGCCAGTAGTATATCGGTCGGGCAGGGCACTGAAGCTTTCTTT; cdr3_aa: CASSISVGQGTEAFF
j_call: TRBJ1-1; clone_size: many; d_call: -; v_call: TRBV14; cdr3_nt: TGTGCCAGCAGCCAAGATAAGGGTCTAGTCACTGAAGCTTTCTTT; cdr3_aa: CASSQDKGLVTEAFF
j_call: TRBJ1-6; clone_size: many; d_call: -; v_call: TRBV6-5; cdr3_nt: TGTGCCAGCAGTTACCAGGGAGTCTCCTATAATTCACCCCTCCACTTT; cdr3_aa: CASSYQGVSYNSPLHF
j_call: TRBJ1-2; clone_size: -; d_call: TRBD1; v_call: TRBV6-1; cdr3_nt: TGTGCCAGCAATGGACAGGTCGGTACGGGCTATGGCTACACCTTC; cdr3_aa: CASNGQVGTGYGYTF
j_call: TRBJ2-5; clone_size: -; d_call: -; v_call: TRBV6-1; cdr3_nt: TGTGCCAGCAGTCCTTACAAAGGCGGAGAGACCCAGTACTTC; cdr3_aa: CASSPYKGGETQYF
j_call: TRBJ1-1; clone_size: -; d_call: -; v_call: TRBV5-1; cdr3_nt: TGCGCCAGCAGCTTGGTGGGGGTAATCACTGAAGCTTTCTTT; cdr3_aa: CASSLVGVITEAFF
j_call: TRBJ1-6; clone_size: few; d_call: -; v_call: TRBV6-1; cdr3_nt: TGTGCCAGCAGTGAGCCGGCTAGGCGGGATAATTCACCCCTCCACTTT; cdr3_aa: CASSEPARRDNSPLHF
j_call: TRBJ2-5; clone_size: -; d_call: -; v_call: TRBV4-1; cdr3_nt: TGCGCCAGCAGCCACCCGGGGGAGGGACAGCAAGAGACCCAGTACTTC; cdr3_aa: CASSHPGEGQQETQYF
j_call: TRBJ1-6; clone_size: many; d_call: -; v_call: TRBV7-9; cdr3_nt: TGTGCCAGCAGCTTCATCGGTTCACCCCTCCACTTT; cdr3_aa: CASSFIGSPLHF
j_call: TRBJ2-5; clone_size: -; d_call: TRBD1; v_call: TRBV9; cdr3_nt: TGTGCCAGCAGCAAAACAGGGGAAATAAGCGAGACCCAGTACTTC; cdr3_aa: CASSKTGEISETQYF
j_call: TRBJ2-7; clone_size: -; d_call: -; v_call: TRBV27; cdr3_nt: TGTGCCAGCAGTTTTCAGGGGCTCTCTGCCGAGCAGTACTTC; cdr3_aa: CASSFQGLSAEQYF
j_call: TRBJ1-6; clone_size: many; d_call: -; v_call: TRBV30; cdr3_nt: TGTGCCTGGAGAAAGGGCAGGGTGAGCTCCTATAATTCACCCCTCCACTTT; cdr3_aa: CAWRKGRVSSYNSPLHF
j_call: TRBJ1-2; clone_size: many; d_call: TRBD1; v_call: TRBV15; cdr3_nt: TGTGCCACCAGCAGAGACGGGACAGGTCCTAACTATGGCTACACCTTC; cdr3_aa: CATSRDGTGPNYGYTF
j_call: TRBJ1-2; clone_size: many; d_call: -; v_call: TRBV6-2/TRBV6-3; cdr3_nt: TGTGCCAGCAGTTACCAGCGGAACTATGGCTACACCTTC; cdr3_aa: CASSYQRNYGYTF
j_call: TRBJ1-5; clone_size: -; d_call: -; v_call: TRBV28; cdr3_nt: TGTGCCAGCAGTTTATCTACCCCAAGGCAGCCCCAGCATTTT; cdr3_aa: CASSLSTPRQPQHF
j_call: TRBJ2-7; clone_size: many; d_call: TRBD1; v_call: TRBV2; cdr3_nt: TGTGCCAGCCGAAGACAGGGGGCTGTCTACGAGCAGTACTTC; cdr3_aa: CASRRQGAVYEQYF
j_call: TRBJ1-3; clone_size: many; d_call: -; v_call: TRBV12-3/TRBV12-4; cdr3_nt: TGTGCCAGCAGTCCCGACGGATCCTCTGGAAACACCATATATTTT; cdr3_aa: CASSPDGSSGNTIYF
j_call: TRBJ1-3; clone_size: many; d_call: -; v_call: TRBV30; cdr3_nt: TGTGCCTGGAGTGTATCAGGGACAAGAAACACCATATATTTT; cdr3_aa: CAWSVSGTRNTIYF
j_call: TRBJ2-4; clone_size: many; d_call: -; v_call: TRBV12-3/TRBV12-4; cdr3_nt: TGTGCCAGCAGTCCAACCCCAGGGGTAGCCAAAAACATTCAGTACTTC; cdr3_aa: CASSPTPGVAKNIQYF
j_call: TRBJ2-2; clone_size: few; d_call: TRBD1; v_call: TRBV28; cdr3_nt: TGTGCCAGCTTCCGGGACAGGGGAGGGTTATCGTACACCGGGGAGCTGTTTTTT; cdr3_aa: CASFRDRGGLSYTGELFF
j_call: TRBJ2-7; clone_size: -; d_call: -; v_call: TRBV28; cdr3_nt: TGTGCCAGCAGTCCGGGCTGGCAGGGGCCCTACGAGCAGTACTTC; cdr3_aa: CASSPGWQGPYEQYF
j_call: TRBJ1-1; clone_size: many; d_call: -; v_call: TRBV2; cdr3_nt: TGTGCCAGCAGTGAAGCCGACAGGAGGAACACTGAAGCTTTCTTT; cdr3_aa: CASSEADRRNTEAFF
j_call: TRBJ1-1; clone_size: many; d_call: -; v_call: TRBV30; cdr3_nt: TGTGCCTGGAGTCGGGCGAGGGGGGGGACTGAAGCTTTCTTT; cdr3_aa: CAWSRARGGTEAFF
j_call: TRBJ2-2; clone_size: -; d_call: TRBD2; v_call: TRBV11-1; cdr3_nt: TGTGCCAGCAGCTTATCGGAGCGGGGGGTTTCCGGGGAGCTGTGTTTT; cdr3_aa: CASSLSERGVSGELCF
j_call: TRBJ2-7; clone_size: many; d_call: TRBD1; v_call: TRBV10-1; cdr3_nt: TGCGCCAGCAGTGCCCGGGCAGGGGGCATGTACGAGCAGTACTTC; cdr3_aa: CASSARAGGMYEQYF
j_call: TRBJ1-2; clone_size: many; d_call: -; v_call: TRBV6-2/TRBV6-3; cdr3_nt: TGTGCCAGCAGTCTCGAGGGAAGAATACGCTACACCTTC; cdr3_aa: CASSLEGRIRYTF